The 7 T cell receptor beta chains listed next were all sequenced from one sample in a study of neurological immune-mediated disorders. TCRdb processed the 5' RACE reads anew with MiXCR; each CDR3 protein has one entry. The table lists around 26,000 distinct CDR3 sequences, about 7% of them singletons. The sequenced material came from PBMCs. The source is a woman between 50 and 59 years old in good health.

This clonotype was seen many times. V usage is TRBV28 and J usage is TRBJ1-4; D gene ambiguous. Looked up from germline, CDR1 is MDHEN and CDR2 is SYDVKM. The ends were cut back, 3 bases at V and 8 bases at J, with 13 bases in the middle. This CDR3 region has 14 residues. The CDR3 DNA sequence: TGTGCCAGCAGTTTCCTCGGTGGAGGGGAAAAACTGTTTTTT. Amino acids: CASSFLGGGEKLFF.

This clonotype is deemed medium-sized. This chain links TRBV20-1 with TRBJ1-6; maybe TRBD1 (6 bases). CDR1 is DFQATT, CDR2 SNEGSKA, per germline (reference sequence). V lost 3 bases to trimming and J lost 3 bases, with 18 bases between them. The CDR3 length is 17 residues. This chain's CDR3 is CSARGVGGGNYNSPLHF. CDR3 in DNA: TGCAGTGCTAGGGGTGTGGGAGGGGGAAACTATAATTCACCCCTCCACTTT.

This clonotype was recorded many times. The chain employs TRBV7-9 and TRBJ2-7; unclear D gene. This CDR3 comprises 14 residues. V dropped 2 bases and J dropped 0 bases, with 8 bases sitting between them. CDR1 and CDR2 (germline): SEHNR, FQNEAQ (reference sequence). The DNA for the CDR3 is TGTGCCAGCAGCTTATCGGTCGTCTCCTACGAGCAGTACTTC. This encodes CASSLSVVSYEQYF.

The table lists this clonotype with many counts. V usage is TRBV7-2 and J usage is TRBJ2-7; D might be TRBD1 (6 bases). With 4 bases removed from V and 1 base from J, the gap between germline ends came to 11 bases. The CDR3 length is 14 residues. Germline CDR1 SGHTA, CDR2 FQGNSA. The CDR3 DNA reads TGTGCCAGCAGCTCGAACAGGGTATCCTACGAGCAGTACTTC. As protein: CASSSNRVSYEQYF.

This clonotype was counted at least ten times. The chain links TRBV6-1 to TRBJ1-1, with D possibly matching TRBD1 (6 bases). Germline V gives CDR1 MNHNS, CDR2 SASEGT. The CDR3 is 14 residues long. Trimming left V 8 bases short and J 2 bases short, with 15 bases between. CDR3 region: CASWIYRVNTEAFF. CDR3 sequence (DNA): TGTGCCAGCTGGATTTACAGGGTCAACACTGAAGCTTTCTTT.

Ten or more counts support this clonotype. CDR3 nucleotides: TGCAGTGCTAGAGAGGGCGGAAACACTGAAGCTTTCTTT. Translation: CSAREGGNTEAFF. The chain employs TRBV20-1 and TRBJ1-1; no clear D. In germline, CDR1 is DFQATT, CDR2 SNEGSKA (reference sequence). The V end was cut by 0 bases, the J end by 2 bases, with 7 bases between. The CDR3 is 13 residues long.

This clonotype has ten or more counts. This chain uses TRBV15 with TRBJ2-3; no reliable D call. The CDR3 extends over 13 amino acids. Per the germline V gene, CDR1 is LNHNV and CDR2 is YYDKDF (reference sequence). Trimming stripped 3 bases from V and 2 bases from J, with 6 bases between. In DNA form, the CDR3 reads TGTGCCACCAGCAGTCTCTACACAGATACGCAGTATTTT. Encoded protein: CATSSLYTDTQYF.